A selection of T cell receptor beta chains follows, all from one sample in a study of cytomegalovirus exposure and HLA in healthy donors. Only in-frame clones appear in the TCRdb table, and some are missing; sequencing was by immunoSEQ multiplex PCR. The sample has 95,000 to 150,000 clones; around 84% are singletons. Sequenced input: PBMCs. These receptors originate from a woman aged 40 to 50 in good health and CMV-seronegative. CDR3s include the opening cysteine and the closing phenylalanine or tryptophan. D genes are given only for firm matches. Size tells how often a clone was seen (once, few, many) or the class of an expanded clone, and some rows leave it out.

CDR3aa: CASMGGVGQYF
CDR3nt: TGTGCCAGCATGGGAGGAGTTGGGCAGTACTTC
len: 11
abundance: once
d_gene: .
j_gene: TRBJ2-7
v_gene: TRBV28

CDR3aa: CASSDKGASETQYF
CDR3nt: TGCGCCAGCAGCGACAAGGGGGCATCGGAGACCCAGTACTTC
len: 14
abundance: .
d_gene: TRBD1
j_gene: TRBJ2-5
v_gene: TRBV5-1

CDR3aa: CASSATSGIKTQYF
CDR3nt: TGTGCCAGCAGTGCGACTAGCGGGATAAAGACCCAGTACTTC
len: 14
abundance: .
d_gene: TRBD2
j_gene: TRBJ2-5
v_gene: TRBV25-1

CDR3aa: CASSLGRWSIQETQYF
CDR3nt: TGTGCCAGCAGCTTGGGGCGGTGGTCAATCCAAGAGACCCAGTACTTC
len: 16
abundance: .
d_gene: .
j_gene: TRBJ2-5
v_gene: TRBV7-9

CDR3aa: CASGSSYEQYF
CDR3nt: TGCGCCAGCGGCAGCTCCTACGAGCAGTACTTC
len: 11
abundance: .
d_gene: .
j_gene: TRBJ2-7
v_gene: TRBV5-1

CDR3aa: CASSSRTGGSQDSPLHF
CDR3nt: TGTGCCAGCAGTTCACGGACAGGGGGCAGTCAAGATTCACCCCTCCACTTT
len: 17
abundance: .
d_gene: TRBD1
j_gene: TRBJ1-6
v_gene: TRBV27

CDR3aa: CVPDSLTYEQYF
CDR3nt: TGCGTACCGGACAGCCTTACCTACGAGCAGTACTTC
len: 12
abundance: .
d_gene: .
j_gene: TRBJ2-7
v_gene: TRBV10-1

CDR3aa: CASSPGTSGIHKNIQYF
CDR3nt: TGTGCCAGCAGCCCCGGGACTAGCGGGATCCATAAAAACATTCAGTACTTC
len: 17
abundance: .
d_gene: TRBD2
j_gene: TRBJ2-4
v_gene: TRBV11-2

CDR3aa: CSVEGGAGTEAFF
CDR3nt: TGCAGCGTTGAGGGGGGGGCAGGCACTGAAGCTTTCTTT
len: 13
abundance: .
d_gene: .
j_gene: TRBJ1-1
v_gene: TRBV29-1

CDR3aa: CASSTAGAGELFF
CDR3nt: TGTGCCAGTAGTACCGCAGGGGCCGGGGAGCTGTTTTTT
len: 13
abundance: .
d_gene: .
j_gene: TRBJ2-2
v_gene: TRBV19

CDR3aa: CASSQSDLRAQYF
CDR3nt: TGCGCCAGCAGCCAATCGGACTTGCGGGCGCAGTATTTT
len: 13
abundance: .
d_gene: .
j_gene: TRBJ2-3
v_gene: TRBV4-3

CDR3aa: CARSFRQAQETQYF
CDR3nt: TGTGCCAGAAGCTTCCGACAGGCCCAAGAGACCCAGTACTTC
len: 14
abundance: .
d_gene: .
j_gene: TRBJ2-5
v_gene: TRBV5-3

CDR3aa: CASSLESWETQYF
CDR3nt: TGTGCCAGCAGCCTCGAGTCTTGGGAGACCCAGTACTTC
len: 13
abundance: .
d_gene: .
j_gene: TRBJ2-5
v_gene: TRBV11-2

CDR3aa: CASSTGLPGQPQHF
CDR3nt: TGTGCCAGTAGTACGGGACTCCCCGGGCAGCCCCAGCATTTT
len: 14
abundance: .
d_gene: .
j_gene: TRBJ1-5
v_gene: TRBV19

CDR3aa: CASSLRFGAGTDTQYF
CDR3nt: TGTGCCAGCAGCTTGAGGTTTGGGGCAGGCACAGATACGCAGTATTTT
len: 16
abundance: .
d_gene: .
j_gene: TRBJ2-3
v_gene: TRBV11-2

CDR3aa: CASSHGLAGGSTDTQYF
CDR3nt: TGTGCCAGCAGCCACGGACTAGCGGGGGGTAGCACAGATACGCAGTATTTT
len: 17
abundance: .
d_gene: TRBD2
j_gene: TRBJ2-3
v_gene: TRBV4-2

CDR3aa: CASSLDGRAGSYNEQFF
CDR3nt: TGTGCCAGCAGCTTAGATGGACGGGCGGGCTCCTACAATGAGCAGTTCTTC
len: 17
abundance: .
d_gene: .
j_gene: TRBJ2-1
v_gene: TRBV11-3

CDR3aa: CASSLGGTQAYNEQFF
CDR3nt: TGTGCCAGCAGCTTAGGGGGGACACAAGCCTACAATGAGCAGTTCTTC
len: 16
abundance: .
d_gene: .
j_gene: TRBJ2-1
v_gene: TRBV7-9

CDR3aa: CASSLKQGANQPQHF
CDR3nt: TGTGCCAGCAGCTTAAAACAGGGGGCGAATCAGCCCCAGCATTTT
len: 15
abundance: .
d_gene: TRBD1
j_gene: TRBJ1-5
v_gene: TRBV7-3

CDR3aa: CASSESIAGVHEQYF
CDR3nt: TGCGCCAGCAGTGAGTCGATAGCGGGAGTGCACGAGCAGTACTTC
len: 15
abundance: few
d_gene: TRBD2
j_gene: TRBJ2-7
v_gene: TRBV10-1

CDR3aa: CASSQTVAGGPSYEQYF
CDR3nt: TGCGCCAGCAGCCAGACGGTAGCGGGAGGCCCCTCCTACGAGCAGTACTTC
len: 17
abundance: once
d_gene: TRBD2
j_gene: TRBJ2-7
v_gene: TRBV4-1

CDR3aa: CAIRGQGAGNTIYF
CDR3nt: TGTGCCATCAGGGGGCAAGGGGCTGGAAACACCATATATTTT
len: 14
abundance: .
d_gene: .
j_gene: TRBJ1-3
v_gene: TRBV10-3

CDR3aa: CASSLEGGRNQPQHF
CDR3nt: TGTGCCAGCAGCTTAGAGGGGGGGCGGAATCAGCCCCAGCATTTT
len: 15
abundance: .
d_gene: .
j_gene: TRBJ1-5
v_gene: TRBV7-2

CDR3aa: CASSRESYRSYEQYF
CDR3nt: TGCGCCAGCAGCCGGGAGTCCTACCGAAGCTACGAGCAGTACTTC
len: 15
abundance: .
d_gene: .
j_gene: TRBJ2-7
v_gene: TRBV4-1

CDR3aa: CASSLGVGSGANGLTF
CDR3nt: TGTGCCAGCAGCTTAGGGGTGGGGTCTGGGGCCAACGGCCTGACTTTC
len: 16
abundance: .
d_gene: .
j_gene: TRBJ2-6
v_gene: TRBV7-9

CDR3aa: CASSLAVGSRSYGYTF
CDR3nt: TGTGCCAGCAGCTTAGCCGTCGGCAGTCGGAGCTATGGCTACACCTTC
len: 16
abundance: .
d_gene: .
j_gene: TRBJ1-2
v_gene: TRBV7-9

CDR3aa: CASGRDRGRQPQHF
CDR3nt: TGCGCCAGTGGACGGGACAGGGGGAGACAGCCCCAGCATTTT
len: 14
abundance: .
d_gene: TRBD1
j_gene: TRBJ1-5
v_gene: TRBV10-2

CDR3aa: CASSYMRTGEQYF
CDR3nt: TGTGCCAGCAGTTACATGAGGACAGGAGAGCAGTACTTC
len: 13
abundance: .
d_gene: TRBD1
j_gene: TRBJ2-7
v_gene: TRBV6-5

CDR3aa: CASSWTGSSYNEQFF
CDR3nt: TGCGCCAGCAGCTGGACAGGAAGCTCCTACAATGAGCAGTTCTTC
len: 15
abundance: .
d_gene: TRBD1
j_gene: TRBJ2-1
v_gene: TRBV5-1

CDR3aa: CASSLRSGIYNEQFF
CDR3nt: TGCGCCAGCAGCTTGAGGAGCGGGATCTACAATGAGCAGTTCTTC
len: 15
abundance: .
d_gene: TRBD2
j_gene: TRBJ2-1
v_gene: TRBV5-1

CDR3aa: CASSPQRAPTEAFF
CDR3nt: TGTGCCAGCTCACCACAACGCGCACCCACTGAAGCTTTCTTT
len: 14
abundance: few
d_gene: .
j_gene: TRBJ1-1
v_gene: TRBV18

CDR3aa: CASSPGGYRGEQFF
CDR3nt: TGTGCTAGCAGCCCGGGAGGGTACCGAGGTGAGCAGTTCTTC
len: 14
abundance: few
d_gene: TRBD2
j_gene: TRBJ2-1
v_gene: TRBV7-7

CDR3aa: CASWGSGRYTGELFF
CDR3nt: TGTGCCTCGTGGGGTAGCGGGAGGTATACCGGGGAGCTGTTTTTT
len: 15
abundance: once
d_gene: TRBD2
j_gene: TRBJ2-2
v_gene: TRBV6-5

CDR3aa: CASSESGKDQPQHF
CDR3nt: TGTGCCAGCAGTGAATCAGGGAAGGATCAGCCCCAGCATTTT
len: 14
abundance: .
d_gene: .
j_gene: TRBJ1-5
v_gene: TRBV6-1

CDR3aa: CASSFILAGYYEQYF
CDR3nt: TGTGCCAGCAGTTTCATCCTAGCGGGGTACTACGAGCAGTACTTC
len: 15
abundance: .
d_gene: TRBD2
j_gene: TRBJ2-7
v_gene: TRBV25-1

CDR3aa: CASSLRDRASNQPQHF
CDR3nt: TGTGCCAGCTCATTGAGGGACAGGGCTAGCAATCAGCCCCAGCATTTT
len: 16
abundance: .
d_gene: TRBD1
j_gene: TRBJ1-5
v_gene: TRBV18

CDR3aa: CASSGTGFQPQHF
CDR3nt: TGTGCCAGCAGTGGGACAGGGTTTCAGCCCCAGCATTTT
len: 13
abundance: .
d_gene: TRBD1
j_gene: TRBJ1-5
v_gene: TRBV2

CDR3aa: CATSSLPAAAGGIVYEQYF
CDR3nt: TGTGCCACCAGCAGCCTCCCTGCCGCCGCGGGAGGGATCGTATACGAGCAGTACTTC
len: 19
abundance: .
d_gene: TRBD2
j_gene: TRBJ2-7
v_gene: TRBV15

CDR3aa: CATSRWTGNTEAFF
CDR3nt: TGTGCCACCAGCCGCTGGACAGGGAACACTGAAGCTTTCTTT
len: 14
abundance: .
d_gene: TRBD1
j_gene: TRBJ1-1
v_gene: TRBV15

CDR3aa: CASSLEGQGAGQPQHF
CDR3nt: TGTGCCAGCAGCTTGGAAGGACAGGGGGCGGGTCAGCCCCAGCATTTT
len: 16
abundance: .
d_gene: TRBD1
j_gene: TRBJ1-5
v_gene: TRBV5-5

CDR3aa: CASRLGTSFEQYF
CDR3nt: TGTGCCAGCCGCCTGGGGACTTCCTTCGAGCAGTACTTC
len: 13
abundance: once
d_gene: .
j_gene: TRBJ2-7
v_gene: TRBV28

CDR3aa: CASSLGLAGVGGSYEQYF
CDR3nt: TGTGCCAGCAGCTTGGGACTAGCGGGAGTTGGCGGCTCCTACGAGCAGTACTTC
len: 18
abundance: .
d_gene: TRBD2
j_gene: TRBJ2-7
v_gene: TRBV7-9

CDR3aa: CASSGSWTAAIYGYTF
CDR3nt: TGTGCCAGTAGTGGATCGTGGACAGCTGCGATCTATGGCTACACCTTC
len: 16
abundance: .
d_gene: .
j_gene: TRBJ1-2
v_gene: TRBV19